These T cell receptor beta chains were read from a single sample in a study of cytomegalovirus exposure and HLA in healthy donors. Using immunoSEQ multiplex PCR, the repertoire was profiled, and TCRdb retains in-frame clones only, with some absent. The sample includes around 110,000 clones, around three quarters of them seen just once. Sequenced: PBMCs. These receptor sequences come from a man aged 25 to 45 in good health and CMV-seronegative. The conserved cysteine and the conserved F or W are not part of the CDR3 here. Each record gives: CDR3 length, V gene, CDR3 protein.

>12|TRBV5-6
ASSFPTGGRGYT
>13|TRBV28
ASSPNRGLQETQY
>13|TRBV4-1
ASSQGHREGDEQY
>12|TRBV9
ASSAGTGYHEQF
>15|TRBV5-1
ASSPRQGNSGANVLT
>14|TRBV5-8
ASSFGLAGGGETQY
>14|TRBV6-1
ASSQGIRGLSYEQY
>12|TRBV28
ASSYFVMNTEAF
>12|TRBV7-6
ASSLGLAIETQY
>13|TRBV19
ASSIVGGSGNEQF
>12|TRBV7-2
ASSPGTLQETQY
>13|TRBV28
ASSPTGTGSIEAF
>11|TRBV7-9
ASSSGSIYEQY
>11|TRBV2
ASSETGNQPQH
>11|TRBV5-1
ASSLLAGDEQF
>11|TRBV27
ASSFGQGNEQY
>13|TRBV6-5
ASRSSGGGRYEQY
>11|TRBV14
ASSQDGRDSAN
>13|TRBV5-8
ASSPGTGANEKLF
>13|TRBV7-2
ASSSAGGSTDTQY
>10|TRBV29-1
SGGYRTDTQY
>14|TRBV19
ASRPVTSGSYNEQF
>11|TRBV25-1
ASSVGGQAEAF
>12|TRBV5-1
ASNSKREGDEQF
>13|TRBV28
ASGEQNSYNSPLH
>15|TRBV7-9
SSSPYSPGGRSGEQF
>17|TRBV27
ASSPRQGLRGGSTDTQY
>14|TRBV21-1
ASSSDRVGSDQPQH
>14|TRBV7-9
ASSLAIRDRVYEQY
>13|TRBV15
ATSRLATSTDTQY
>13|TRBV18
ASSPRQGAKNIQY